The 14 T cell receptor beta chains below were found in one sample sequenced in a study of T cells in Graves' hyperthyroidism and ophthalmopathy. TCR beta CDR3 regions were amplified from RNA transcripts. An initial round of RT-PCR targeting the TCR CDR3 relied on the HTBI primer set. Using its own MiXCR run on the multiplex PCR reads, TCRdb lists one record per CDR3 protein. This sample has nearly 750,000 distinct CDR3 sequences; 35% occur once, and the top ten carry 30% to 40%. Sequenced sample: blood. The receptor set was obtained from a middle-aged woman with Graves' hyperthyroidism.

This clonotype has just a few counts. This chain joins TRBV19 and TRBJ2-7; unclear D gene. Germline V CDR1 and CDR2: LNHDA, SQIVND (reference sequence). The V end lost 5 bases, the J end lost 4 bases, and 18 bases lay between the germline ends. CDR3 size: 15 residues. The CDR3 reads CASSPKAAETYEQYF. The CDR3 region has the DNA TGTGCCAGTAGTCCGAAGGCGGCAGAAACTTACGAGCAGTACTTC.

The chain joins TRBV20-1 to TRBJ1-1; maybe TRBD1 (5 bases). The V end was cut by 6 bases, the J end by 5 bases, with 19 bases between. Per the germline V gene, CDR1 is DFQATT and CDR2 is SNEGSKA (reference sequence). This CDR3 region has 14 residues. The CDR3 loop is CSAQDPLGGTEAFF. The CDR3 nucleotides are TGCAGTGCCCAGGACCCCCTGGGGGGAACTGAAGCTTTCTTT.

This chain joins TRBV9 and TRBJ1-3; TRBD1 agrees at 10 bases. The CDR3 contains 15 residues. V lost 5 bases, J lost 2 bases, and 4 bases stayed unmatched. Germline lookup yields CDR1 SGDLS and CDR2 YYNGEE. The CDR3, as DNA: TGTGCCAGCAGAGGGACAGGGGACACTGGAAACACCATATATTTT. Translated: CASRGTGDTGNTIYF.

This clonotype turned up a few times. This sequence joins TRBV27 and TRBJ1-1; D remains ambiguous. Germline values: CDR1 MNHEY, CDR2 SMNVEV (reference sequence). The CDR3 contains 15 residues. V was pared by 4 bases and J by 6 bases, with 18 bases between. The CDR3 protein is CASSSPLMLGAEAFF. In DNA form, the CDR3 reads TGTGCCAGCAGTTCCCCACTGATGCTCGGCGCTGAAGCTTTCTTT.

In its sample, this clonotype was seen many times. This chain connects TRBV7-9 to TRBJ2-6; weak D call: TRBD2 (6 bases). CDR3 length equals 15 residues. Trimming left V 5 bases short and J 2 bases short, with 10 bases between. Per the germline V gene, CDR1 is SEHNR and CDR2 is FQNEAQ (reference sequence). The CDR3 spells CASSTGGAGANVLTF. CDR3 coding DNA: TGTGCCAGCAGCACAGGCGGGGCTGGGGCCAACGTCCTGACTTTC.

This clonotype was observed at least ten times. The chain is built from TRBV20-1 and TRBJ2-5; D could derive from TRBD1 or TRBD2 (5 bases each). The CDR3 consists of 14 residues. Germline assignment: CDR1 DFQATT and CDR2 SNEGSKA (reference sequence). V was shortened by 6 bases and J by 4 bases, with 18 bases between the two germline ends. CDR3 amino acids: CSATGTALTETQYF. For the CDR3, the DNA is TGCAGTGCGACGGGGACGGCCCTCACAGAGACCCAGTACTTC.

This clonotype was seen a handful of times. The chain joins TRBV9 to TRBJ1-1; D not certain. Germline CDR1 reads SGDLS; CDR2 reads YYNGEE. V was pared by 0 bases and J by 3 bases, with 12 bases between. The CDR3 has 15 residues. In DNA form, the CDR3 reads TGTGCCAGCAGCGTAGAAGGGAGTGGGTACACTGAAGCTTTCTTT. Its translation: CASSVEGSGYTEAFF. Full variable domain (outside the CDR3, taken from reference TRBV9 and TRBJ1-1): DSGVTQTPKHLITATGQRVTLRCSPRSGDLSVYWYQQSLDQGLQFLIQYYNGEERAKGNILERFSAQQFPDLHSELNLSSLELGDSALYFCASSVEGSGYTEAFFGQGTRLTVV.

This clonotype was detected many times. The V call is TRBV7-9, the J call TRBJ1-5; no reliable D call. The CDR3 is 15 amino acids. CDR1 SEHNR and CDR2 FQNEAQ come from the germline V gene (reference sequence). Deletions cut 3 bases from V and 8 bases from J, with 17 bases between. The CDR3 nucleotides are TGTGCCAGCAGCTTGTTATCAACAAACAGTGAGCCCCAGCATTTT. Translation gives CASSLLSTNSEPQHF.

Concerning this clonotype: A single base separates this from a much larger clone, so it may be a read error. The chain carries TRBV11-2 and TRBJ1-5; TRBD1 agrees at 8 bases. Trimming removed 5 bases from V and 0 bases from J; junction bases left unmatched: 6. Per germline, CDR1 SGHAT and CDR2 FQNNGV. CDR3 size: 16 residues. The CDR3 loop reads CASSASTGDSNQPQHF. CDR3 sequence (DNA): TGTGCCAGCAGCGCCTCGACAGGGGATAGCAATCAGCCCCAGCATTTT.

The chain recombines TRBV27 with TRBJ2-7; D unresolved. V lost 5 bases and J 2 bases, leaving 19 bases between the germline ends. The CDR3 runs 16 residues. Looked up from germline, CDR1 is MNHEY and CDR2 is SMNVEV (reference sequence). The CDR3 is CASSPDGVPSTYEQYF. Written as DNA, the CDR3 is TGTGCCAGCAGTCCGGACGGAGTCCCTTCGACCTACGAGCAGTACTTC.

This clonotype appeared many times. The CDR3: CAIRDRTGAEYGYTF. The CDR3 coding sequence is TGTGCCATCAGGGACCGGACAGGTGCTGAGTATGGCTACACCTTC. The V and J genes are TRBV10-3 and TRBJ1-2; 7 nucleotides line up with TRBD1. The CDR3 is 15 amino acids. V gave up 6 bases and J gave up 5 bases; unmatched junction bases: 12. Per germline, CDR1 ENHRY and CDR2 SYGVKD.

Here the CDR3 reads CASSAYTLWETQYF. DNA for the CDR3: TGTGCCAGTAGTGCATATACTCTCTGGGAGACCCAGTACTTC. The chain couples TRBV19 to TRBJ2-5; D unclear. The CDR3 length is 14 residues. Deletions cut 5 bases from V and 5 bases from J, with 15 bases between. The germline CDR1 and CDR2 sequences are LNHDA and SQIVND (reference sequence).

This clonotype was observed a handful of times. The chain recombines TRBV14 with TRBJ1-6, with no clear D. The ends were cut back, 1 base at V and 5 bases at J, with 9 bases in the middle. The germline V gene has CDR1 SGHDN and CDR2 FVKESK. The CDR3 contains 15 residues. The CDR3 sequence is CASSQALPDNSPLHF. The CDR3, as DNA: TGTGCCAGCAGCCAAGCTTTGCCAGATAATTCACCCCTCCACTTT. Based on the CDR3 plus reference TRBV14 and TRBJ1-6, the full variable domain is EAGVTQFPSHSVIEKGQTVTLRCDPISGHDNLYWYRRVMGKEIKFLLHFVKESKQDESGMPNNRFLAERTGGTYSTLKVQPAELEDSGVYFCASSQALPDNSPLHFGNGTRLTVT.

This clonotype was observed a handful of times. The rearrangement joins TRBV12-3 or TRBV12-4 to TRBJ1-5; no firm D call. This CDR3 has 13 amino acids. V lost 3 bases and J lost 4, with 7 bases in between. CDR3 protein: CASSFARNQPQHF. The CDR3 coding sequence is TGTGCCAGCAGTTTCGCGAGGAATCAGCCCCAGCATTTT.